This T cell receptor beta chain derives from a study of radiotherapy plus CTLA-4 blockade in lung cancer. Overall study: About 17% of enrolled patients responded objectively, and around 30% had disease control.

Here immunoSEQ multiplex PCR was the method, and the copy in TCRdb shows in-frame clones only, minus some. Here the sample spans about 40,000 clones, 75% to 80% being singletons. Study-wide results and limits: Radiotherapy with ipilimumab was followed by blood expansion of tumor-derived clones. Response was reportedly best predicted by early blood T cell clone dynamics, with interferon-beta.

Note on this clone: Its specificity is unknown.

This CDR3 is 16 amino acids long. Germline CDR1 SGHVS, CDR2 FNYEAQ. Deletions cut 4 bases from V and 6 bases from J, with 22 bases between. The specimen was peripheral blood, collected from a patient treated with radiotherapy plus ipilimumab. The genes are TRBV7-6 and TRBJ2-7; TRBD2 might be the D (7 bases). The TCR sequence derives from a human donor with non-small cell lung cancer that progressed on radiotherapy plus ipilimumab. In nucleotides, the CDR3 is TGTGCCAGCAGCTCCGGGGTAGGGGGGGTCCTTTCCGAGCAGTACTTC. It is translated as CASSSGVGGVLSEQYF.